These 25 T cell receptor beta chains share one sample of origin, sequenced in a study of T cell repertoires in cytomegalovirus infection. Via MiXCR, TCRdb re-called the reads, giving one row per CDR3 protein. The sample has 350,000 to 500,000 distinct CDR3 sequences, roughly 31% seen once. The sequencing sample was made of PBMCs. These receptors all stem from a human donor in good health (CMV status not recorded). Some clones in this sample may be carry-over from other donors' samples.

The CDR3: CSVEAVAGYTF. Here the CDR3 DNA reads TGCAGCGTTGAAGCTGTAGCAGGCTACACCTTC. This rearrangement joins TRBV29-1 to TRBJ1-2; D remains unclear. The germline V gene has CDR1 SQVTM and CDR2 ANQGSEA. This CDR3 region has 11 residues. Trimming stripped 1 base from V and 8 bases from J, with 8 bases between.

This clonotype was counted many times. CDR3 loop: CASSFTSYEQYF. CDR3 sequence (DNA): TGTGCCAGCAGCTTTACCTCCTACGAGCAGTACTTC. The chain carries TRBV11-2 and TRBJ2-7, with D hard to call. CDR1 and CDR2 (germline): SGHAT, FQNNGV. The CDR3 length is 12 residues. V lost 3 bases and J lost 0, with 3 bases in between.

This chain connects TRBV7-9 to TRBJ2-1; D unresolved. CDR3 size: 14 residues. The ends were cut back, 1 base at V and 0 bases at J, with 4 bases in the middle. Germline V gives CDR1 SEHNR, CDR2 FQNEAQ (reference sequence). The CDR3 region has the DNA TGTGCCAGCAGCTTAGGGCGCTCCTACAATGAGCAGTTCTTC. It encodes CASSLGRSYNEQFF.

The chain uses TRBV20-1 and TRBJ1-2; possible D gene TRBD1, 6 bases. Trimming removed 7 bases at V and 4 bases at J, with 19 bases between. CDR1 is DFQATT, CDR2 SNEGSKA, per germline (reference sequence). The CDR3 is 14 residues long. CDR3 sequence reads: CSGTPGLQGYGYTF. CDR3 DNA: TGCAGTGGTACCCCGGGACTACAGGGCTATGGCTACACCTTC.

In its sample, this clonotype was seen a few times. The chain combines TRBV12-3 or TRBV12-4 with TRBJ2-3, with no clear D. This CDR3 contains 11 residues. Trimming cost V 7 bases and J 5 bases, with 7 bases left between them. In DNA form, the CDR3 reads TGTGCCAGCACCCTGCAAGATACGCAGTATTTT. Translating gives CASTLQDTQYF.

This clonotype was observed a handful of times. This sequence joins TRBV6-1 and TRBJ1-1; D ambiguous. Germline assignment: CDR1 MNHNS and CDR2 SASEGT. The CDR3 has 11 amino acids. Between the trimmed V and J ends, which lost 2 bases and 11 bases, there was a span of 9 bases. The CDR3 protein is CASSEISRAFF. CDR3 bases: TGTGCCAGCAGTGAAATTAGTCGGGCTTTCTTT.

The chain links TRBV27 to TRBJ1-5, with TRBD1 identical over 7 bases. Trimming removed 4 bases from V and 5 bases from J; junction bases left unmatched: 8. Germline assignment: CDR1 MNHEY and CDR2 SMNVEV (reference sequence). The CDR3 contains 15 residues. CDR3 nucleotide sequence: TGTGCCAGCAGTTGGACTCCAGGGGGAGATCAGCCCCAGCATTTT. It encodes CASSWTPGGDQPQHF.

The chain recombines TRBV28 with TRBJ1-3, with D possibly matching TRBD1 (5 bases). The germline CDR1 and CDR2 sequences are MDHEN and SYDVKM. V was shortened by 4 bases and J by 4 bases, with 23 bases between the two germline ends. The CDR3 is 18 residues long. The CDR3 DNA is TGTGCCAGCAGTTCCGCAAAGTGGGACCGACCAACAGGAAACACCATATATTTT. It codes for CASSSAKWDRPTGNTIYF. Full variable domain (missing parts from reference TRBV28 and TRBJ1-3): DVKVTQSSRYLVKRTGEKVFLECVQDMDHENMFWYRQDPGLGLRLIYFSYDVKMKEKGDIPEGYSVSREKKERFSLILESASTNQTSMYLCASSSAKWDRPTGNTIYFGEGSWLTVV.

The V gene is TRBV7-2, the J gene TRBJ2-5; 8 nucleotides match TRBD2. Losses at the gene ends were 5 bases for V and 4 bases for J; bases not matched to a gene: 27. There are 21 residues in the CDR3. Looked up from germline, CDR1 is SGHTA and CDR2 is FQGNSA. The CDR3 DNA reads as TGTGCCAGCAGCCATCCAGAGAGGTTAGAAAGCGCCGGGGGGGCCAGAGAGACCCAGTACTTC. The encoded protein is CASSHPERLESAGGARETQYF.

The chain links TRBV6-2 or TRBV6-3 to TRBJ1-2; D may be TRBD1 (6 bases). V was clipped by 6 bases and J by 4 bases, with 12 bases between them. This CDR3 has 13 amino acids. Germline values: CDR1 MNHEY, CDR2 SVGEGT. Here the CDR3 DNA reads TGTGCCAGCAGGGGGGACAACACCTATGGCTACACCTTC. It encodes CASRGDNTYGYTF.

The rearrangement uses TRBV5-6 and TRBJ1-2; D not certain. The CDR3 extends over 15 amino acids. V gave up 1 base and J gave up 4 bases, with 14 bases separating them. Per germline, CDR1 SGHDT and CDR2 YYEEEE. The CDR3 here is CASSLMARTAYGYTF. The DNA for the CDR3 is TGTGCCAGCAGCTTGATGGCGAGGACGGCCTATGGCTACACCTTC.

The chain uses TRBV6-6 and TRBJ1-5, with unresolved D. Germline V gene sequence: CDR1 MNHNY, CDR2 SVGAGI (reference sequence). The CDR3 spans 14 residues. In DNA, the CDR3 is TGTGACATCAGTATAGGTCAATCATTGGAGCCCCAGCATTTT. It specifies CDISIGQSLEPQHF.

Concerning this clonotype: Since a much larger clone is just one base distant, this may be a read error. J is TRBJ2-1 and V is TRBV7-8; D not certain. The CDR3 runs 17 residues. Germline-derived CDR1 and CDR2 are SGHVS and FQNEAQ. This CDR3 is CARSLYVVRAFGNEQFF. The CDR3 nucleotides read TGTGCCAGAAGCTTATACGTGGTTCGGGCGTTCGGGAATGAGCAGTTCTTC.

This clonotype was recorded a few times. The gene calls are TRBV28 and TRBJ1-3; a weak D match, TRBD1 (5 bases). In germline, CDR1 is MDHEN, CDR2 SYDVKM. Trimming removed 4 bases at V and 4 bases at J, with 11 bases between. The CDR3 is 14 residues long. CDR3 nucleotides: TGTGCCAGCAGTTCCAGGGTACCCGGAAACACCATATATTTT. Encoded protein: CASSSRVPGNTIYF.

The chain links TRBV7-2 to TRBJ1-1, with D uncertain. This CDR3 has 12 residues. V shed 2 bases and J shed 8 bases, with 9 bases lying between them. Germline assignment: CDR1 SGHTA and CDR2 FQGNSA. The CDR3 sequence is CASSLRAGEAFF. The DNA for the CDR3 is TGTGCCAGCAGCTTAAGGGCTGGGGAAGCTTTCTTT.

The J gene is TRBJ2-3, the V gene TRBV24-1; unclear D gene. The CDR3 is 16 residues long. Trimming left V 2 bases short and J 2 bases short, with 13 bases between. Per germline, CDR1 KGHDR and CDR2 SFDVKD. This CDR3 reads CATSDSPHEFTDTQYF. CDR3 nucleotide sequence: TGTGCCACCAGTGATTCCCCACACGAGTTCACAGATACGCAGTATTTT.

The table lists this clonotype with a few counts. The V gene is TRBV27, the J gene TRBJ2-7; TRBD1 might be the D (6 bases). CDR3 length equals 15 residues. V lost 5 bases to trimming and J lost 1 base, with 15 bases between them. Per the germline V gene, CDR1 is MNHEY and CDR2 is SMNVEV (reference sequence). The CDR3 coding sequence is TGTGCCAGCAGTCCGGGTATGGGGGCTTCCTACGAGCAGTACTTC. This translates into CASSPGMGASYEQYF.

This clonotype was observed many times. The chain couples TRBV7-6 to TRBJ2-7; D remains ambiguous. With 1 base removed from V and 3 bases from J, the gap between germline ends came to 7 bases. This CDR3 has 13 amino acids. Germline assignment: CDR1 SGHVS and CDR2 FNYEAQ. Here the CDR3 reads CASSLGLYYEQYF. The CDR3 bases are TGTGCCAGCAGCTTAGGTCTGTACTACGAGCAGTACTTC.

This clonotype was seen more than once but under ten times. CDR3 DNA: TGTGCCAGCAGCTTGGCTGGGACAGGAGGTGAAAAACTGTTTTTT. This encodes CASSLAGTGGEKLFF. The chain uses TRBV5-6 and TRBJ1-4, with 8 bases that match TRBD1. The V gene end was trimmed by 0 bases and the J gene end by 7 bases; junction bases not matched to a gene: 5. Germline V CDR1 and CDR2: SGHDT, YYEEEE. This CDR3 comprises 15 residues.

This clonotype is a singleton in its sample. A much larger clonotype is one base distant, so this may be a read error. The V call is TRBV7-8, the J call TRBJ1-1; no definite D call. The CDR3 totals 13 residues. V lost 4 bases and J lost 3, with 9 bases in between. Germline CDR1 SGHVS, CDR2 FQNEAQ. This CDR3 is CASSSRSYTEAFF. Written as DNA, the CDR3 is TGTGCCAGCAGCTCCCGGTCTTACACTGAAGCTTTCTTT. Full variable domain (remainder filled in from reference TRBV7-8 and TRBJ1-1): GAGVSQSPRYKVAKRGQDVALRCDPISGHVSLFWYQQALGQGPEFLTYFQNEAQLDKSGLPSDRFFAERPEGSVSTLKIQRTQQEDSAVYLCASSSRSYTEAFFGQGTRLTVV.

This clonotype was detected many times. The chain uses TRBV7-9 and TRBJ1-6; TRBD1 is a possible D gene (5 bases). V was cut by 0 bases and J by 14 bases, with 14 bases left in between. The CDR3 contains 14 residues. Germline lookup yields CDR1 SEHNR and CDR2 FQNEAQ (reference sequence). The CDR3 protein is CASSLAGDLGSLHF. The CDR3, as DNA: TGTGCCAGCAGCTTAGCTGGGGACCTTGGATCCCTCCACTTT.

The V and J genes are TRBV4-1 and TRBJ2-5; D uncertain. Germline CDR1 is MGHRA and CDR2 is YSYEKL. Trimming cost V 6 bases and J 1 base, with 12 bases left between them. The CDR3 has 14 residues. This CDR3 is CASRGSLAQETQYF. The CDR3 DNA sequence: TGCGCCAGCAGGGGGTCGCTGGCCCAAGAGACCCAGTACTTC.

In regard to this clonotype: One end of the junction is discordant with germline, which a read error may explain. The J gene is TRBJ1-4, the V gene TRBV7-2, with D tentatively TRBD1 (6 bases). From germline, CDR1 is SGHTA and CDR2 FQGNSA. There are 15 residues in the CDR3. CDR3 bases: TGTTCCAGCAGCTTAGCGGGGGGCTGGGGGGAAATACTGTTTTTT. Amino acids: CSSSLAGGWGEILFF.

This clonotype was observed a few times. The chain is built from TRBV11-2 and TRBJ2-3, with TRBD2 as a possible D gene (5 bases). This CDR3 region has 11 residues. V was trimmed by 8 bases and J by 4 bases, leaving 7 bases between them. Germline V CDR1 and CDR2: SGHAT, FQNNGV. CDR3 sequence: CASLEADTQYF. The CDR3 DNA sequence: TGTGCCAGCCTGGAGGCAGATACGCAGTATTTT. The variable domain in full, completed from reference TRBV11-2 and TRBJ2-3, reads EAGVAQSPRYKIIEKRQSVAFWCNPISGHATLYWYQQILGQGPKLLIQFQNNGVVDDSQLPKDRFSAERLKGVDSTLKIQPAKLEDSAVYLCASLEADTQYFGPGTRLTVL.

The chain joins TRBV6-1 to TRBJ1-2; 7 nucleotides match TRBD1. CDR3 length: 14 amino acids. Trimming at V came to 6 bases and at J to 4 bases, leaving 8 bases not matched to a gene. Germline V CDR1 and CDR2: MNHNS, SASEGT. CDR3 nucleotides: TGTGCCAGCAGGGGACAGAATACCCCCTATGGCTACACCTTC. Its translation: CASRGQNTPYGYTF.